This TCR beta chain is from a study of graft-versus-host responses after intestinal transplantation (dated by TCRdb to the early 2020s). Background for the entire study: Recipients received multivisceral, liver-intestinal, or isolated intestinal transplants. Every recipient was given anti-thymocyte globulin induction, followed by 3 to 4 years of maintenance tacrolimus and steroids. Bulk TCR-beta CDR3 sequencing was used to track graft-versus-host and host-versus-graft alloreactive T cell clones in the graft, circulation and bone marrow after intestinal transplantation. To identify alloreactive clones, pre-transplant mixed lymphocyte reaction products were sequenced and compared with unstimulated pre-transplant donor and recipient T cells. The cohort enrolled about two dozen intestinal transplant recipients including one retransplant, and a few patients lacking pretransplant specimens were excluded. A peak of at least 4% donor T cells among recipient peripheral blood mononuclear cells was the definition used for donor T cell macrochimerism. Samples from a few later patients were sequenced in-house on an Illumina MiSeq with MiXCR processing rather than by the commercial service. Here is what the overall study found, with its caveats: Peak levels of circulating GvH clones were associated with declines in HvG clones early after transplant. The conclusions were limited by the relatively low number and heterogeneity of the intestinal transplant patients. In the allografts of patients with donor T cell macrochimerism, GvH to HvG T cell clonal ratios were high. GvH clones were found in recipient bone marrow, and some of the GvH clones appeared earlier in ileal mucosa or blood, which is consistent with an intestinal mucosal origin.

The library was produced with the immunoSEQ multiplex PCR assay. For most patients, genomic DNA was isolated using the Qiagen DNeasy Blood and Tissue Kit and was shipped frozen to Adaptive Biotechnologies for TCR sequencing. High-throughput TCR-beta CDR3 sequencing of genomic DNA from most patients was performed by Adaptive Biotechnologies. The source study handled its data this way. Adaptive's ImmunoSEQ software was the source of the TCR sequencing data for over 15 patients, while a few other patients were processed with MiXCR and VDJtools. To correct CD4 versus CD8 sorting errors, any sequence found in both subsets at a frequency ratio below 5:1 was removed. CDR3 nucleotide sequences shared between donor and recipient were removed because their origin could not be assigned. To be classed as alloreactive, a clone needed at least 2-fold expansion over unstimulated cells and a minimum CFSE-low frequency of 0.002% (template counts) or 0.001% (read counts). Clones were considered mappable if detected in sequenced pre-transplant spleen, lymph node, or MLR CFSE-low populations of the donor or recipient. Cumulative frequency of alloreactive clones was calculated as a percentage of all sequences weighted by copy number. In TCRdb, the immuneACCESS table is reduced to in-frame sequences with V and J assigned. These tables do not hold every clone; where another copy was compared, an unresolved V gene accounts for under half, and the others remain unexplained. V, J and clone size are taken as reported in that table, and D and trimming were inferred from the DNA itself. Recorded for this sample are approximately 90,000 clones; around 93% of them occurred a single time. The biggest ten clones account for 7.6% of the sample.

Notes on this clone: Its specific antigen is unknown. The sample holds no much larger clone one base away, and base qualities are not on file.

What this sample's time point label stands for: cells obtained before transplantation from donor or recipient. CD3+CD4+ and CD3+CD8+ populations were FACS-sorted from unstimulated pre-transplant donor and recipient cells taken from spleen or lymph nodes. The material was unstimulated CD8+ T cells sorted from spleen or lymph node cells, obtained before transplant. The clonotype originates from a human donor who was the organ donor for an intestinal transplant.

DNA sequence: TGTGCCAGCAGTTACGGCCAGTTAAACACAGATACGCAGTATTTT. Protein translation: CASSYGQLNTDTQYF. The sequence is built from TRBV6-5 and TRBJ2-3; the D segment cannot be called with confidence. V is cut by 2 bases and J by 2 bases, and the space between the germline ends is 11 bases. The CDR3, from cysteine to phenylalanine, totals 15 residues. Of all the DNA, just the CDR3 is kept, 45 bases in frame from base 1. CDR1 and CDR2, looked up from the germline V gene, are MNHEY and SVGAGI.